This T cell receptor (beta chain) was profiled in a study of CD8 T cells in ankylosing spondylitis. This CDR3 region has 16 residues. The V and J ends lost 6 bases and 5 bases, in that order; junction bases with no gene match: 8. Germline CDR1 reads SNHLY; CDR2 reads FYNNEI. Comments on this clonotype: The antigen remains undetermined.

TCR beta libraries were made by quantitative 5'-RACE with molecular barcodes. Via MiXCR, TCRdb re-called the 5' RACE reads, giving one row per CDR3 protein. This sample has about 700,000 distinct CDR3 sequences, with 19% found just once. The study's findings and limits: Disease-linked clones had a CD8+ phenotype and relatively low frequency in peripheral blood. Typical of ankylosing spondylitis blood, it appeared, was a TCR beta motif of eight highly homologous variants. Reports of some motif variants in reactive arthritis synovial fluid and blood predate this one. Significant enrichment of disease-linked clones was reported in matched ankylosing spondylitis synovial fluid.

This clonotype originated in a male donor with ankylosing spondylitis. The J gene is TRBJ2-2, the V gene TRBV2; 11 bases are shared with TRBD1. Sequencing was performed on blood, either unsorted or a sorted T cell fraction (not recorded which). CDR3 sequence reads: CASRRTGGAITGELFF. For the CDR3, the DNA is TGTGCCAGCAGGCGGACAGGGGGCGCAATTACCGGGGAGCTGTTTTTT.